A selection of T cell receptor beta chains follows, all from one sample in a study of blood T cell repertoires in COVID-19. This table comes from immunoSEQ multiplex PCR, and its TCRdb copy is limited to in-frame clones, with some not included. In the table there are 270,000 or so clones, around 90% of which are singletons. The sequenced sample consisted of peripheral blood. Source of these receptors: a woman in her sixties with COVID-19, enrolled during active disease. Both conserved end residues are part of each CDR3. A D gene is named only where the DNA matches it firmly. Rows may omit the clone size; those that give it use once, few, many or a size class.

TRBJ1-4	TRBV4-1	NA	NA	TGCGCCAGCAGCCAAGATACAGGGTCTAATGAAAAACTGTTTTTT	CASSQDTGSNEKLFF
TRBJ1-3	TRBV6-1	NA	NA	TGTGCCAGCAGTGAAGCGGTGAGATCTGGAAACACCATATATTTT	CASSEAVRSGNTIYF
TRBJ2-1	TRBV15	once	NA	TGTGCCACCCGCTCAGGGTCCTACAATGAGCAGTTCTTC	CATRSGSYNEQFF
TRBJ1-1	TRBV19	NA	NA	TGTGCCAGTAGCATCCGGGACACTGAAGCTTTCTTT	CASSIRDTEAFF
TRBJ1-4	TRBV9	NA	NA	TGTGCCAGCAGCGTTGGCCCAACTAATGAAAAACTGTTTTTT	CASSVGPTNEKLFF
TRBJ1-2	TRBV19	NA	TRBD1	TGTGCCAGTAGGATTACAGGGGAGTATGGCTACACCTTC	CASRITGEYGYTF
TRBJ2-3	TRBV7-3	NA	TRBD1	TGTGCCAGCAGCTCCCAAGGGGGCGGAGGCACAGATACGCAGTATTTT	CASSSQGGGGTDTQYF
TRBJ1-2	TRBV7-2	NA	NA	TGTGCCAGCAGCCAATTGACAACTAACTATGGCTACACCTTC	CASSQLTTNYGYTF
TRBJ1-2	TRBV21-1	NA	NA	TGTGCCAGCAGCAAATGGAGGCAGGGGGGCGTCTATGGCTACACCTTC	CASSKWRQGGVYGYTF
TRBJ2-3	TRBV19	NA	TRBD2	TGTGCCAGTAGTCTGAGCCCACTAGCGGGGGCGACAGATACGCAGTATTTT	CASSLSPLAGATDTQYF
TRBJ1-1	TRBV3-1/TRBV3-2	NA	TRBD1	TGTGCCAGCAGCCCCCGGACAGGCCCCCCTGAAGCTTTCTTT	CASSPRTGPPEAFF
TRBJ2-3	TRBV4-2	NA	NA	TGTGCCAGCAGCCAGAGAAATCAGGGGCCCGGCACAGATACGCAGTATTTT	CASSQRNQGPGTDTQYF
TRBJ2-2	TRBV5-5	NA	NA	TGTGCCAGCCAAATTCTAGGGAGCAACACCGGGGAGCTGTTTTTT	CASQILGSNTGELFF
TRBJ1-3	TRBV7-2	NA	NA	TGTGCCAGCACAGGATTCTCTGGAAACACCATATATTTT	CASTGFSGNTIYF
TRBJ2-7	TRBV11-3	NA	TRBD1	TGTGCCAGCAGCTTAGGACAGGGGGCCTACGAGCAGTACTTC	CASSLGQGAYEQYF
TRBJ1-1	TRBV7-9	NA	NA	TGTGCCAGCAGCTTTGGAGCTTCGAACACTGAAGCTTTCTTT	CASSFGASNTEAFF
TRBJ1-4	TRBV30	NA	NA	TGTGCCTGGAGTGCCGGGGGGCCCGAAAAACTGTTTTTT	CAWSAGGPEKLFF
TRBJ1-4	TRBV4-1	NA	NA	TGCGCCAGCAGCCAAGTGGTGGGGGCAGATGAAAAACTGTTTTTT	CASSQVVGADEKLFF
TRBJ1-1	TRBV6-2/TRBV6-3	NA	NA	TGTGCCAGCAGTTACTCGATAGGGACAGAAGCTTTCTTT	CASSYSIGTEAFF
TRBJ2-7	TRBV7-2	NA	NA	TGTGCCAGCAGCTTCGCGGACAGCCCAAACTCCTACGAGCAGTACTTC	CASSFADSPNSYEQYF
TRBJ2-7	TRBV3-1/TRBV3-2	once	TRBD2	TGTGCCAGCAGTCAAAGGCGGGGGGCTTGGGAGCAGTACTTC	CASSQRRGAWEQYF
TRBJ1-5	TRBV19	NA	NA	TGTGCCAGTAGTATCCGGGATCAGCCCCAGCATTTT	CASSIRDQPQHF
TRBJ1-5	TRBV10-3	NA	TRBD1	TGTGCCATCAGTGAGTCCGTAGGGGGCAGGAGTCAGCCCCAGCATTTT	CAISESVGGRSQPQHF